The 11 T cell receptor beta chains listed next were all sequenced from one sample in a study of shared T cell receptors in the human thymus. Profiling relied on immunoSEQ multiplex PCR, and the TCRdb table lists in-frame clones only, not all of them. The data contain hundreds of thousands of clones, more than 85% of them seen just once; the ten biggest clones take up 0.02%. Material for sequencing was thymocytes. All receptors derive from a human donor.

The gene calls are TRBV4-3 and TRBJ2-1, with D unclear. CDR1 LGHNA and CDR2 YSLEER come from the germline V gene. V was trimmed by 0 bases and J by 4 bases, leaving 10 bases between them. This CDR3 comprises 15 residues. CDR3: CASSQEKGPYNEQFF. CDR3 nucleotides: TGCGCCAGCAGCCAAGAAAAAGGGCCTTACAATGAGCAGTTCTTC.

The chain joins TRBV4-3 to TRBJ1-4; maybe TRBD1 (5 bases). This CDR3 has 20 amino acids. The germline V and J ends were trimmed by 1 base and 0 bases, with 21 bases remaining between them. Germline CDR1 LGHNA, CDR2 YSLEER. The CDR3 sequence: CASSQVGSGTAYSTNEKLFF. CDR3 nucleotide sequence: TGCGCCAGCAGCCAAGTGGGATCCGGGACCGCATATTCAACTAATGAAAAACTGTTTTTT.

Remarks on this clone: An end of the junction differs from the germline gene, which may be a read error. The chain couples TRBV4-1 to TRBJ2-5; no firm D call. Looked up from germline, CDR1 is MGHRA and CDR2 is YSYEKL. The CDR3 runs to 14 residues. The CDR3 DNA follows: TGCGCCGGCAGCCAAGATGGAATGTCGGAGACCCAGTACTTC. This translates into CAGSQDGMSETQYF.

CDR3 sequence (DNA): TGTGCCAGCAGCGGACGACAGGGAGCCCACGAGCAGTACTTC. It translates to CASSGRQGAHEQYF. The chain is built from TRBV4-2 and TRBJ2-7; 7 bases agree with TRBD1. Germline CDR1 and CDR2: LGHNA and YNFKEQ. The CDR3 covers 14 residues. J lost 5 bases, V lost 5 bases, and 9 bases had no gene match.

The rearrangement joins TRBV9 to TRBJ1-4; TRBD1 might be the D (6 bases). With 4 bases removed from V and 4 bases from J, the gap between germline ends came to 17 bases. The germline V gene has CDR1 SGDLS and CDR2 YYNGEE. This CDR3 has 16 residues. The CDR3 sequence: CASSPRGRGLNEKLFF. As DNA, the CDR3 is TGTGCCAGCAGCCCCAGGGGCCGGGGCCTTAATGAAAAACTGTTTTTT.

This sequence joins TRBV7-9 and TRBJ2-7, with D possibly being TRBD2 (6 bases). This CDR3 contains 16 residues. The ends were cut back, 1 base at V and 2 bases at J, with 15 bases in the middle. Germline V gene sequence: CDR1 SEHNR, CDR2 FQNEAQ (reference sequence). The CDR3 here is CASSLGDLAQTYEQYF. In DNA form, the CDR3 reads TGTGCCAGCAGCTTAGGGGACTTAGCTCAGACCTACGAGCAGTACTTC.

V usage is TRBV18 and J usage is TRBJ1-1; the D gene is possibly TRBD1 (5 bases). Germline lookup yields CDR1 KGHSH and CDR2 LQKENI. With 2 bases removed from V and 0 bases from J, the gap between germline ends came to 22 bases. This CDR3 contains 19 residues. In DNA form, the CDR3 reads TGTGCCAGCTCACCAAAGACACCCCAAGGTTGGGGGATGAACACTGAAGCTTTCTTT. Amino acid sequence: CASSPKTPQGWGMNTEAFF. The full variable domain, its missing parts supplied by reference TRBV18 and TRBJ1-1, is NAGVMQNPRHLVRRRGQEARLRCSPMKGHSHVYWYRQLPEEGLKFMVYLQKENIIDESGMPKERFSAEFPKEGPSILRIQQVVRGDSAAYFCASSPKTPQGWGMNTEAFFGQGTRLTVV.

J is TRBJ2-3 and V is TRBV6-1; TRBD2 matches 10 bases. Looked up from germline, CDR1 is MNHNS and CDR2 is SASEGT. V shed 5 bases and J 3 bases; nucleotides not matched to a gene: 5. There are 15 residues in the CDR3. CDR3 DNA: TGTGCCAGCAGTCTTAGCGGGAGGAGAACAGATACGCAGTATTTT. Translation gives CASSLSGRRTDTQYF.

This clone has just one count. The rearrangement uses TRBV7-9 and TRBJ1-2; 9 nucleotides line up with TRBD1. The CDR3 totals 13 residues. The germline V gene has CDR1 SEHNR and CDR2 FQNEAQ (reference sequence). V trimming: 5 bases; J trimming: 7 bases; junction bases outside the gene matches: 5. The CDR3 sequence: CASSPDRGGGYTF. The CDR3 DNA sequence: TGTGCCAGCAGCCCGGACAGGGGTGGTGGCTACACCTTC.

The chain carries TRBV28 and TRBJ2-2; the D is unclear. Per the germline V gene, CDR1 is MDHEN and CDR2 is SYDVKM. Trimming took 6 bases from V and 4 from J, leaving 12 bases between them. The CDR3 has 14 residues. CDR3 in DNA: TGTGCCAGCAGCGGTCCCGCCGTCACCGGGGAGCTGTTTTTT. Amino acids: CASSGPAVTGELFF. Filled out from reference TRBV28 and TRBJ2-2, the complete variable domain reads DVKVTQSSRYLVKRTGEKVFLECVQDMDHENMFWYRQDPGLGLRLIYFSYDVKMKEKGDIPEGYSVSREKKERFSLILESASTNQTSMYLCASSGPAVTGELFFGEGSRLTVL.

The V and J genes are TRBV19 and TRBJ1-2; TRBD1 matches 9 bases. Germline V gene lookup returns CDR1 LNHDA and CDR2 SQIVND (reference sequence). The J segment lost 3 bases and the V segment lost 3 bases, leaving 2 bases of the junction unmatched. The CDR3 covers 14 residues. The CDR3 reads CASSIWTGDYGYTF. The CDR3 coding sequence is TGTGCCAGTAGTATCTGGACAGGGGACTATGGCTACACCTTC.